This record concerns one T cell receptor beta chain sequence. The data are from a study of cytomegalovirus exposure and HLA in healthy donors. Germline V gene lookup returns CDR1 SQVTM and CDR2 ANQGSEA. This CDR3 region has 12 residues. The germline V and J ends were trimmed by 6 bases and 1 base, with 9 bases remaining between them. PCR involved 60 Vbeta and 13 Jbeta primers. The table came from immunoSEQ multiplex PCR; TCRdb's copy has only in-frame clones and leaves some out. The sample has roughly 120,000 clones, roughly 73% seen once; the top ten hold approximately 4.3%. The specimen sequenced was PBMCs. The chain recombines TRBV29-1 with TRBJ1-1; no definite D call. The sequence was collected from a man aged 55 to 70 in good health and CMV-seropositive. For the CDR3, the DNA is TGCAGCGTCTACGAGGGGAACACTGAAGCTTTCTTT. Protein sequence: CSVYEGNTEAFF.